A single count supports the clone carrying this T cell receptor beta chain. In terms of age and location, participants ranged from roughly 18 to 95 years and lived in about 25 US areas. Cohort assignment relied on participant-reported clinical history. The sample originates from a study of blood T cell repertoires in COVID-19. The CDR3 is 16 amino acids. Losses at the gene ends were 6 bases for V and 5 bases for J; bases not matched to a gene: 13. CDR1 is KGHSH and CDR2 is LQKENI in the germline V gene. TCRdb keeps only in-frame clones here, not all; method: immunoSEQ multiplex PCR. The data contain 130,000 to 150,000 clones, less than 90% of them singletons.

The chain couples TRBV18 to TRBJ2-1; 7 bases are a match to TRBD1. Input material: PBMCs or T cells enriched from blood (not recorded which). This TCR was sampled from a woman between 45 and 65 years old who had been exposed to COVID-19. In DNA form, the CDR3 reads TGTGCCAGCTCCCAGGTGGGCCAGGGGGTTCACAATGAGCAGTTCTTC. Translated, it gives CASSQVGQGVHNEQFF.